This passage covers 18 T cell receptor beta chains from one sample sequenced in a study. TCRdb reanalysed the 5' RACE reads using MiXCR and keeps one entry per CDR3 protein. The data hold just over 60,000 distinct CDR3 sequences, with around 30% observed a single time. Sequenced input: tumor-infiltrating naive CD4+ T cells sorted from the breast tumor. Sample subset: naive CD4+ T cells, CD4+CD45RA+CD25-. The receptors originated from a female donor with breast cancer.

This clonotype was picked up many times. The gene calls are TRBV7-8 and TRBJ2-1; D assignment may be TRBD1 or TRBD2 (5 bases each). CDR3 length equals 17 residues. From germline, CDR1 is SGHVS and CDR2 FQNEAQ. Trimming removed 0 bases at V and 0 bases at J, with 12 bases between. The CDR3 nucleotides read TGTGCCAGCAGCTTAGCCGGGACGGACCCCTCCTACAATGAGCAGTTCTTC. As protein: CASSLAGTDPSYNEQFF.

A few counts support this clonotype. This rearrangement joins TRBV4-3 to TRBJ1-2, with TRBD1 matching 8 bases. The CDR3 spans 16 residues. V shed 1 base and J 7 bases; nucleotides not matched to a gene: 11. Per germline, CDR1 LGHNA and CDR2 YSLEER. DNA of the CDR3: TGCGCCAGCAGCCAAGGTAGAGACAGGGGCGGTCTTGGCTACACCTTC. Translation gives CASSQGRDRGGLGYTF.

This clonotype was counted many times. The V gene is TRBV4-1, the J gene TRBJ2-1; 7 positions match TRBD2. The V gene end was trimmed by 0 bases and the J gene end by 14 bases; junction bases not matched to a gene: 13. The CDR3 totals 15 residues. CDR1 is MGHRA, CDR2 YSYEKL, per germline. CDR3 nucleotides: TGCGCCAGCAGCCAAGACGAAGCGGGACCGCGTTCGGAGTTCTTC. It translates to CASSQDEAGPRSEFF.

This clonotype was detected once. The rearrangement links TRBV10-2 to TRBJ2-1; 10 bases line up with TRBD2. Germline-derived CDR1 and CDR2 are WSHSY and SAAADI. The V segment lost 2 bases and the J segment 7 bases; nucleotides outside the gene matches: 8. The CDR3 contains 16 residues. For the CDR3, the DNA is TGCGCCAGCAGTGAGGGGAGCGGGAGGGCTTCTAATGAGCAGTTCTTC. This sequence encodes CASSEGSGRASNEQFF.

The V gene is TRBV24-1, the J gene TRBJ2-1; D is unresolved. The germline V gene has CDR1 KGHDR and CDR2 SFDVKD. Between the trimmed V and J ends, which lost 0 bases and 8 bases, there was a span of 10 bases. The CDR3 consists of 14 residues. The CDR3 spells CATSDLGGKDEQFF. CDR3 nucleotides: TGTGCCACCAGTGATTTGGGTGGGAAGGATGAGCAGTTCTTC.

This chain joins TRBV6-6 and TRBJ2-4; 14 bases are a match to TRBD2. The CDR3 consists of 16 residues. The trim removed 6 bases at V and 1 base at J, leaving 2 bases unmatched. Germline lookup yields CDR1 MNHNY and CDR2 SVGAGI (reference sequence). The CDR3 DNA reads TGTGCCAGCAGAGGACTAGCGGGAGGCGCCAAAAACATTCAGTACTTC. It codes for CASRGLAGGAKNIQYF.

This clonotype is termed medium-sized. The genes are TRBV29-1 and TRBJ1-1, with D possibly being TRBD1 (5 bases). The CDR3 sequence is 14 residues long. Looked up from germline, CDR1 is SQVTM and CDR2 is ANQGSEA. Trimming took off 7 bases at V and 1 base at J, with 16 bases between the two ends. CDR3: CSARSPGGNTEAFF. The CDR3 DNA reads TGCAGCGCCCGGAGCCCCGGGGGGAACACTGAAGCTTTCTTT.

This clonotype was observed at least ten times. V is TRBV2 and J is TRBJ2-3, with unresolved D. The germline V gene encodes CDR1 SNHLY and CDR2 FYNNEI. The CDR3 is 11 amino acids. Between the trimmed V and J ends, which lost 4 bases and 6 bases, there was a span of 5 bases. DNA for the CDR3: TGTGCCAGCAGTGGTATGGATACGCAGTATTTT. It yields the protein CASSGMDTQYF.

The CDR3 sequence: CASSSAGTLNTEAFF. CDR3 nucleotides: TGTGCCAGCAGCTCTGCCGGGACACTGAACACTGAAGCTTTCTTT. The gene calls are TRBV5-5 and TRBJ1-1, with a weak D call TRBD1 (6 bases). Germline V gives CDR1 SGHKS, CDR2 YYEKEE (reference sequence). There are 15 residues in the CDR3. V lost 3 bases, J lost 0 bases, and 12 bases lay in between. Complete variable domain (other parts from reference TRBV5-5 and TRBJ1-1): DAGVTQSPTHLIKTRGQQVTLRCSPISGHKSVSWYQQVLGQGPQFIFQYYEKEERGRGNFPDRFSARQFPNYSSELNVNALLLGDSALYLCASSSAGTLNTEAFFGQGTRLTVV.

This clonotype was observed many times. The rearrangement links TRBV12-3 or TRBV12-4 to TRBJ2-7; 8 bases line up with TRBD2. CDR3 length equals 14 residues. With V trimmed by 6 bases and J by 4 bases, 8 bases remained unmatched. This CDR3 is CASRRAGVGYEQYF. The CDR3 region has the DNA TGTGCCAGCAGGAGAGCGGGAGTGGGTTACGAGCAGTACTTC.

The chain carries TRBV12-3 or TRBV12-4 and TRBJ1-1, with D perhaps TRBD1 (5 bases). Trimming took off 2 bases at V and 1 base at J, with 11 bases between the two ends. This CDR3 has 15 amino acids. In DNA form, the CDR3 reads TGTGCCAGCAGTTTAAACGGGGCCTCGAACACTGAAGCTTTCTTT. Its protein product is CASSLNGASNTEAFF.

Ten or more counts support this clonotype. The gene calls are TRBV5-1 and TRBJ2-1; 10 bases line up with TRBD2. In germline, CDR1 is SGHRS, CDR2 YFSETQ. The length of the CDR3 is 16 residues. With V trimmed by 5 bases and J by 7 bases, 12 bases remained unmatched. CDR3 bases: TGCGCCAGCAGTTTGACCTTAGCGGGAGGTGGAAATGAGCAGTTCTTC. Its translation: CASSLTLAGGGNEQFF.

The chain is built from TRBV6-2 or TRBV6-3 and TRBJ2-7; 11 bases map to TRBD2. After removal of 5 bases from V and 6 bases from J, the junction contained 9 bases not matched to a gene. Per the germline V gene, CDR1 is MNHEY and CDR2 is SVGEGT. The CDR3 extends over 15 amino acids. The CDR3 is CASSIRGLAVCEQYF. The CDR3 bases are TGTGCCAGCAGTATCCGGGGACTAGCGGTCTGCGAGCAGTACTTC.

This clonotype was detected once. The CDR3 loop reads CASKMAGSYEQYF. The DNA of the CDR3 is TGTGCCAGCAAGATGGCAGGATCCTACGAGCAGTACTTC. The gene calls are TRBV6-2 or TRBV6-3 and TRBJ2-7; D is unresolved. The CDR3 sequence is 13 residues long. Germline V gene sequence: CDR1 MNHEY, CDR2 SVGEGT. V was shortened by 7 bases and J by 1 base, with 11 bases between the two germline ends.

A word on this clonotype: A much larger clone lies a single base off, so this may be a read error. The V gene is TRBV20-1, the J gene TRBJ2-1; 7 bases fit TRBD1. Germline CDR1 is DFQATT and CDR2 is SNEGSKA (reference sequence). With V trimmed by 5 bases and J by 2 bases, 6 bases remained unmatched. This CDR3 region has 14 residues. DNA for the CDR3: TGCAGTGCTGCGACAGGGTTTGCCTACAATGAGCAGTTCTTC. Translated, it gives CSAATGFAYNEQFF.

This clonotype was found many times. CDR3 nucleotide sequence: TGTGCCAGCAGTAAAGTGGCGGGGACGGGGACAGATACGCAGTATTTT. It codes for CASSKVAGTGTDTQYF. The chain uses TRBV7-2 and TRBJ2-3, with D possibly TRBD2 on 6 matching bases. Germline CDR1 and CDR2: SGHTA and FQGNSA. The V end lost 6 bases, the J end lost 3 bases, and 19 bases lay between the germline ends. There are 16 residues in the CDR3.

In regard to this clonotype: Without the conserved terminal phenylalanine or tryptophan, this CDR3 likely stems from a read error. The chain links TRBV6-6 to TRBJ2-7; D is undetermined. The germline V gene has CDR1 MNHNY and CDR2 SVGAGI (reference sequence). The CDR3 covers 11 residues. V was cut by 5 bases and J by 7 bases, with 9 bases left in between. DNA for the CDR3: TGTGCCAGCAGTCCGTCTAGGGAGCAGTACCTC. As protein: CASSPSREQYL.

The chain couples TRBV5-1 to TRBJ1-1; TRBD1 might be the D (5 bases). CDR1 and CDR2 from the germline V gene are SGHRS and YFSETQ. V lost 4 bases to trimming and J lost 0 bases, with 13 bases between them. This CDR3 spans 15 amino acids. The CDR3 DNA reads as TGCGCCAGCAGCCGGGACGGCCTCATGAACACTGAAGCTTTCTTT. Translated, it gives CASSRDGLMNTEAFF.